What follows are 25 T cell receptor beta chains derived from one specimen sequenced in a study of tumor and adjacent non-tumor tissue in lung cancer. A modified ARM-PCR protocol with three rounds of nested PCR amplified TCRbeta. TCRdb ran MiXCR on the multiplex PCR reads and lists one entry per CDR3 protein. The sample includes about 110,000 distinct CDR3 sequences, roughly 74% of them seen just once. This sample's RNA came from whole unsorted tissue. The sequencing sample was made of lung tumor tissue. The receptors stem from a woman between 55 and 75 years old with non-small cell lung cancer.

This clonotype was seen a single time. Given a much more abundant clone one base away, this may be a read error. V gene TRBV12-3 or TRBV12-4 combines with J gene TRBJ1-1, with unresolved D. This CDR3 comprises 14 residues. CDR3 sequence: CASSPKDPNTDAFF. The CDR3 DNA follows: TGTGCCAGCAGCCCAAAAGACCCGAACACTGATGCTTTCTTT.

With regard to this clonotype: Germline is not matched at one junction end, which may reflect a read error. The chain has TRBV11-3 and TRBJ2-1, with 9 bases aligning to TRBD2. This CDR3 is built from 17 residues. Germline V lookup: CDR1 SGHNT, CDR2 YENEEA. This CDR3 is CASSLEWWTSAGDEQFF. The CDR3 bases are TGTGCCAGCAGCTTAGAGTGGTGGACTAGCGCTGGGGATGAGCAATTCTTC.

This clonotype was recorded once. Compared with germline, one end of the junction differs, possibly owing to a read error. The chain recombines TRBV5-4 with TRBJ2-1; TRBD2 matches 8 bases. The CDR3 extends over 14 amino acids. Germline V gives CDR1 SGHNT, CDR2 YYREEE (reference sequence). The CDR3 DNA reads as TGTGCCAACAGCTTGGCTAGCGGGTTCAATGAGCAGTTCTTC. Protein product: CANSLASGFNEQFF.

Comment on this clonotype: The missing conserved phenylalanine or tryptophan at the end of this CDR3 makes a read error likely. The rearrangement joins TRBV11-2 to TRBJ2-7; tentative D call: TRBD2 (6 bases). The CDR3 sequence is 15 residues long. The germline gives CDR1 SGHAT, CDR2 FQNNGV. V was shortened by 4 bases and J by 3 bases, with 16 bases between the two germline ends. The CDR3 sequence is CASSYGSSVSYEQYL. The CDR3, as DNA: TGTGCCAGCAGCTACGGGTCTAGCGTGAGCTACGAGCAGTACTTA.

Concerning this clonotype itself: A much bigger clone sits one base away, suggesting this may be a read error. The V and J genes are TRBV20-1 and TRBJ2-7, with D perhaps TRBD1 (5 bases). Trimming cost V 8 bases and J 2 bases, with 13 bases left between them. Germline V gives CDR1 DFQATT, CDR2 SNEGSKA (reference sequence). The CDR3 covers 12 residues. The CDR3 coding sequence is TGCAGTACTAAACAGGTGGCCTACGAGCAGTACTTC. It codes for CSTKQVAYEQYF.

The rearrangement joins TRBV20-1 to TRBJ1-2; unclear D gene. Per the germline V gene, CDR1 is DFQATT and CDR2 is SNEGSKA (reference sequence). This CDR3 has 11 amino acids. CDR3 nucleotides: TGCGGTGTTACAGCTCTTGTGAGCTACACCTTC. It translates to CGVTALVSYTF.

With respect to this clonotype: The junction departs from germline at one end; a sequencing error may be responsible. The chain couples TRBV12-5 to TRBJ1-5, with TRBD1 identical over 8 bases. The CDR3 extends over 16 amino acids. Germline CDR1 reads LGHNT; CDR2 reads FRNRAP. CDR3 residues: CTSANADRGLYQPQHF. CDR3 bases: TGTACTAGTGCCAACGCCGACAGGGGCCTATATCAGCCCCAGCATTTT.

Remarks on this clonotype: This may stem from a read error, because a much larger clone lies one nucleotide away. V usage is TRBV28 and J usage is TRBJ2-7; tentative D call: TRBD1 (6 bases). This CDR3 spans 14 amino acids. CDR1 MDHEN and CDR2 SYDVKM come from the germline V gene. The CDR3 region has the DNA TGTGCCAGCAGTTTTTTTCAGGGGAACTACAAGCAGTACTTC. Translating gives CASSFFQGNYKQYF.

This clonotype was recorded once. The junction and the germline gene differ at one end; a read error may be behind it. The chain uses TRBV28 and TRBJ1-2; maybe TRBD1 (5 bases). The V gene's germline CDR1 is MDHEN and CDR2 SYDVKM. This CDR3 region has 18 residues. CDR3 protein: CAGSFSGAQGRLSYGYTF. For the CDR3, the DNA is TGTGCCGGCAGTTTTTCCGGGGCCCAAGGACGCTTATCCTATGGCTACACCTTC.

As regards this clonotype: Compared with germline, one end of the junction differs, possibly owing to a read error. The gene calls are TRBV20-1 and TRBJ2-2; maybe TRBD2 (5 bases). The CDR3 consists of 14 residues. The germline CDR1 and CDR2 sequences are DFQATT and SNEGSKA (reference sequence). DNA of the CDR3: TGCAGTGCTTCCAGCTCTAGTGGCTCCGGGAAGCTGTTTTTT. Translating it yields CSASSSSGSGKLFF.

This clonotype has just one count. Mismatch with germline at one junction end may stem from a read error. This chain joins TRBV11-3 and TRBJ2-1; no clear D gene. CDR1 is SGHNT, CDR2 YENEEA, per germline. The CDR3 covers 12 residues. The DNA of the CDR3 is TGTGCCAGCAGCCAAAGCTACAATAAGCAGTTCTTC. Protein sequence: CASSQSYNKQFF.

On this clonotype: The germline gene is not matched at one end of the junction; a read error may be the cause. The gene calls are TRBV6-5 and TRBJ2-2; maybe TRBD2 (6 bases). Per the germline V gene, CDR1 is MNHEY and CDR2 is SVGAGI. This CDR3 spans 14 amino acids. Here the CDR3 DNA reads TGTGTCAGCAGTTTTGGGGAAGGATGCGGGGAGCTGCTTTTT. It codes for CVSSFGEGCGELLF.

This clonotype came up many times. This sequence joins TRBV20-1 and TRBJ2-7, with 13 bases identical to TRBD2. CDR1 and CDR2 from the germline V gene are DFQATT and SNEGSKA (reference sequence). V gave up 3 bases and J gave up 4 bases; unmatched junction bases: 3. The CDR3 consists of 14 residues. CDR3 nucleotide sequence: TGCAGTGCTAGGGGACTAGCGGGACGGTACGAGCAGTACTTC. This codes for CSARGLAGRYEQYF.

Notes on this clonotype: This may stem from a read error, because a much larger clone lies one nucleotide away. The rearrangement links TRBV28 to TRBJ2-1; TRBD2 matches at 8 bases. Looked up from germline, CDR1 is MDHEN and CDR2 is SYDVKM. CDR3 length: 14 amino acids. Trimming took 5 bases from V and 7 from J; bases not matched to a gene: 7. CDR3 sequence (DNA): TGTGCCAGCAGTGACCGGACTAGCCATAATGAGCAGTTCTTC. Protein product: CASSDRTSHNEQFF.

Note on this clonotype: A much bigger clone sits one base away, suggesting this may be a read error. No conserved phenylalanine or tryptophan ends this CDR3, so it is likely a read error. The chain couples TRBV20-1 to TRBJ1-1, with D perhaps matching TRBD1 (5 bases). Germline lookup yields CDR1 DFQATT and CDR2 SNEGSKA (reference sequence). Trimming shortened V by 5 bases and J by 10 bases, and 17 bases separated the two germline ends. The CDR3 runs to 12 residues. The CDR3 here is CSAYDSGTRAFV. The CDR3 DNA is TGCAGTGCTTATGACAGCGGTACGCGAGCTTTCGTT.

About this clonotype itself: A read error may explain this, as a much larger clone is one base away. The chain has TRBV20-1 and TRBJ1-2; no firm D call. The CDR3 is 14 residues long. Germline V gives CDR1 DFQATT, CDR2 SNEGSKA (reference sequence). CDR3 residues: CNARDPPSNHGYTF. CDR3 bases: TGCAATGCTAGAGACCCACCGAGCAACCATGGCTACACCTTC.

This clonotype was found once. Since no conserved phenylalanine or tryptophan closes the CDR3, a read error is the likely cause. The chain is built from TRBV20-1 and TRBJ2-5; the D is unclear. In germline, CDR1 is DFQATT, CDR2 SNEGSKA (reference sequence). This CDR3 spans 13 amino acids. DNA for the CDR3: TGCAGTGCTAGTATAGGGATCGTAGAGAACCAGTACATC. This encodes CSASIGIVENQYI.

With regard to this clonotype: This clone may be a read error of a much larger clone one base away. J is TRBJ2-7 and V is TRBV12-3 or TRBV12-4; D is possibly TRBD1 or TRBD2 (5 bases each). The CDR3 consists of 11 residues. In DNA, the CDR3 is TGTGCCATCAGCCGGGGCCCAGCAGTGGGCTTC. It specifies CAISRGPAVGF.

In regard to this clonotype: Relative to the germline gene, one junction end is altered; a read error may explain this. This chain connects TRBV11-2 to TRBJ2-4; D gene unclear. Germline CDR1 reads SGHAT; CDR2 reads FQNNGV. The CDR3 runs to 15 residues. DNA of the CDR3: TGTGCCAGCAGGCCGTCTGGGGAAGCCAAAAATATTCAGTACTTC. It encodes CASRPSGEAKNIQYF.

As concerns this clonotype: At one of its ends the junction is not consistent with the germline gene, which may arise from a read error. The J gene is TRBJ2-5, the V gene TRBV29-1; 7 bases align to TRBD1. The CDR3 runs to 15 residues. From germline, CDR1 is SQVTM and CDR2 ANQGSEA. CDR3 sequence reads: CSVLRGVAGGEIQYF. In DNA, the CDR3 is TGCAGCGTTCTTAGAGGTGTAGCAGGGGGAGAGATCCAGTATTTC.

On this clonotype itself: A much bigger clone sits one base away, suggesting this may be a read error. The chain combines TRBV20-1 with TRBJ2-3, with 9 bases lining up with TRBD2. The CDR3 covers 14 residues. J lost 9 bases, V lost 7 bases, and 14 bases had no gene match. The V gene's germline CDR1 is DFQATT and CDR2 SNEGSKA (reference sequence). The CDR3 region is CSVIRRLAGMTQYF. As DNA, the CDR3 is TGCAGTGTCATACGGCGCCTAGCGGGGATGACGCAGTATTTT.

This clonotype was observed many times. The chain recombines TRBV11-3 with TRBJ2-1, with TRBD1 matching 7 bases. The CDR3 runs to 15 residues. Germline loops: CDR1 SGHNT, CDR2 YENEEA. The J segment lost 12 bases and the V segment lost 0 bases, leaving 11 bases of the junction unmatched. The CDR3 loop reads CASSLEPTRGFGQFF. CDR3 bases: TGTGCCAGCAGCTTAGAGCCAACCAGGGGGTTCGGGCAGTTCTTC.

This sequence joins TRBV11-2 and TRBJ1-2; D is perhaps TRBD1 (6 bases). The CDR3 runs to 18 residues. Trimming took 7 bases from V and 1 from J, leaving 25 bases between them. The germline V gene has CDR1 SGHAT and CDR2 FQNNGV. CDR3 protein: CASITIWDTAGINYGYTF. Written as DNA, the CDR3 is TGTGCCAGCATTACTATATGGGACACCGCAGGAATTAACTATGGCTACACCTTC.

Concerning this clonotype: A much more abundant neighbour one base away suggests this may be a read error. This chain joins TRBV4-3 and TRBJ2-1; 7 bases are a match to TRBD2. The CDR3 is 14 amino acids. CDR1 and CDR2 (germline): LGHNA, YSLEER. CDR3 nucleotide sequence: TGCGCCTGCAGCCAAGTTCTAGCGGCCGGGCAGCAGTTCTTC. Its protein is CACSQVLAAGQQFF.

This clonotype was counted ten times or more. This chain links TRBV29-1 with TRBJ2-7; the match to TRBD1 covers 9 bases. V lost 6 bases to trimming and J lost 6 bases; unmatched junction nucleotides: 6. CDR1 is SQVTM and CDR2 is ANQGSEA in the germline V gene. The CDR3 sequence is 12 residues long. CDR3 amino acids: CSVRTGDREQYF. The CDR3 DNA is TGCAGCGTCCGGACAGGGGATCGCGAGCAGTACTTC.